This TCR beta chain was sequenced for a study of CD8 T cells in ankylosing spondylitis. The study's findings and limits: Reactive arthritis synovial fluid and blood were previously reported to contain some motif variants. What appeared characteristic of ankylosing spondylitis blood was a TCR beta motif of under 10 highly homologous variants.

Library preparation for TCR beta used quantitative 5'-RACE with molecular barcodes. From the 5' RACE reads, TCRdb called clonotypes with MiXCR, one entry per CDR3 protein. The sample holds 200,000 to 300,000 distinct CDR3 sequences, around 10% seen once. This clonotype has more than one count but fewer than ten. Its antigen is unidentified. Trimming stripped 4 bases from V and 4 bases from J, with 11 bases between. In germline, CDR1 is SGHAT, CDR2 FQNNGV. The CDR3 is 14 amino acids. This receptor was identified in a male donor with ankylosing spondylitis or in good health (not recorded which). Sequences were obtained from blood, either unsorted or a sorted T cell fraction (not recorded which). V and J are TRBV11-2 and TRBJ2-1; TRBD1 might be the D (5 bases). CDR3 protein: CASSYGAEYNEQFF. The CDR3 DNA sequence: TGTGCCAGCAGCTATGGGGCAGAATACAATGAGCAGTTCTTC. The complete variable domain, with remaining parts taken from reference TRBV11-2 and TRBJ2-1, reads EAGVAQSPRYKIIEKRQSVAFWCNPISGHATLYWYQQILGQGPKLLIQFQNNGVVDDSQLPKDRFSAERLKGVDSTLKIQPAKLEDSAVYLCASSYGAEYNEQFFGPGTRLTVL.